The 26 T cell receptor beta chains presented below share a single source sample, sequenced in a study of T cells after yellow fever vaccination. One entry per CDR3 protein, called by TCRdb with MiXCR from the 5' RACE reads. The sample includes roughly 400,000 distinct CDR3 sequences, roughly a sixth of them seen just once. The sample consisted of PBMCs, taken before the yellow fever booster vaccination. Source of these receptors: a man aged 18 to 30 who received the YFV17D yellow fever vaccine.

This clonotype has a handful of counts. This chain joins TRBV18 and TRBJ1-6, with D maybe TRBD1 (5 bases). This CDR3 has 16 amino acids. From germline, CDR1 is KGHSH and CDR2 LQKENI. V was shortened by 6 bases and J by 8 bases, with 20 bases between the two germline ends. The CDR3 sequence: CASSRVPGRRDSPLHF. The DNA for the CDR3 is TGTGCCAGCTCCCGCGTACCGGGACGGAGAGATTCACCCCTCCACTTT.

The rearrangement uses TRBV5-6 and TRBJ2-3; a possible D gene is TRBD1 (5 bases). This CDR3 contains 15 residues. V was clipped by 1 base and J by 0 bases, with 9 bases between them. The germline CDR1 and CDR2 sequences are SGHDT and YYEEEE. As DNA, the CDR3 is TGTGCCAGCAGCTTGATCGACAGCAGCACAGATACGCAGTATTTT. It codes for CASSLIDSSTDTQYF.

CDR3 loop: CASSQDRTLFDTQYF. The CDR3 DNA reads as TGCGCCAGCAGCCAAGATAGGACACTGTTTGATACGCAGTATTTT. The chain joins TRBV4-3 to TRBJ2-3; perhaps TRBD1 as D (5 bases). Germline assignment: CDR1 LGHNA and CDR2 YSLEER. The CDR3 covers 15 residues. V lost 0 bases and J lost 6, with 13 bases in between.

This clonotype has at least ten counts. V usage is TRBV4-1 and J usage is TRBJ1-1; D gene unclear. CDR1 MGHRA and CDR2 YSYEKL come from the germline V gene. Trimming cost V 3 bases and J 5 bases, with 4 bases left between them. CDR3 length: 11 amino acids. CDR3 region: CASSHLTEAFF. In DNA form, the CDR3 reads TGCGCCAGCAGCCATTTAACTGAAGCTTTCTTT.

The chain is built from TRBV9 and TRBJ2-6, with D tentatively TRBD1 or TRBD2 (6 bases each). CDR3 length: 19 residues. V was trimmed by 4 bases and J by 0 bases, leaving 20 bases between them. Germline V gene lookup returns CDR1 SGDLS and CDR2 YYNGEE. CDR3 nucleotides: TGTGCCAGCAGCCCAGTGGGGGGCCCCCTTTACTCTGGGGCCAACGTCCTGACTTTC. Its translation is CASSPVGGPLYSGANVLTF.

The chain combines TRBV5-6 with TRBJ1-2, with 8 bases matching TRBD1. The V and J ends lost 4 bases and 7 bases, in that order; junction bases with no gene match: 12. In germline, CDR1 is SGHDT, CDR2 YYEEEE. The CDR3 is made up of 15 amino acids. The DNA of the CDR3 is TGTGCCAGCAGCCGCCCCGGACAGGGACGGGGTGGCTACACCTTC. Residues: CASSRPGQGRGGYTF.

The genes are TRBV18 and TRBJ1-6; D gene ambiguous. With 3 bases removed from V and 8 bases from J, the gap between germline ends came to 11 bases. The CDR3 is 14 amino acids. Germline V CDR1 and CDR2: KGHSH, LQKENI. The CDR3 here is CASSPRTRDSPLHF. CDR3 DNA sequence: TGTGCCAGCTCACCCCGGACCCGAGATTCACCCCTCCACTTT. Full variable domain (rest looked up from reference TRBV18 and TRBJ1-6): NAGVMQNPRHLVRRRGQEARLRCSPMKGHSHVYWYRQLPEEGLKFMVYLQKENIIDESGMPKERFSAEFPKEGPSILRIQQVVRGDSAAYFCASSPRTRDSPLHFGNGTRLTVT.

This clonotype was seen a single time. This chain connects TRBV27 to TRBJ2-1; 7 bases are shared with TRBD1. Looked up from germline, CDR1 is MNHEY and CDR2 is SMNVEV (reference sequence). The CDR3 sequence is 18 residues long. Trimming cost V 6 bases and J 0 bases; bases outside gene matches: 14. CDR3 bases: TGTGCCAGCAGGAGCGACAGGGCCCTAGTGAGCTCCTACAATGAGCAGTTCTTC. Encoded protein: CASRSDRALVSSYNEQFF.

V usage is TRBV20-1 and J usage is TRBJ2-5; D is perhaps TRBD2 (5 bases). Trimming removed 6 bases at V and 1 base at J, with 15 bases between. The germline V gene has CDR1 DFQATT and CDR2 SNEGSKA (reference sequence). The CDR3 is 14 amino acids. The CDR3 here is CSAGSGAFQETQYF. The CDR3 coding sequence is TGCAGTGCGGGGAGCGGAGCGTTCCAAGAGACCCAGTACTTC.

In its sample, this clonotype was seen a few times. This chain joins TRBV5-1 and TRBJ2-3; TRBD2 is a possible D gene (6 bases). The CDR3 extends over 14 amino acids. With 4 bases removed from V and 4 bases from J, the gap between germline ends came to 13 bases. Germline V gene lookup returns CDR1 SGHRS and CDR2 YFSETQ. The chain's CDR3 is CASSITPGADTQYF. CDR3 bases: TGCGCCAGCAGCATAACACCGGGGGCAGATACGCAGTATTTT.

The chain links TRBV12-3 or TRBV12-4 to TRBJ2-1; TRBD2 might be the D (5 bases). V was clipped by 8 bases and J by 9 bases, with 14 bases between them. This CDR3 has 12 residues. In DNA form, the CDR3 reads TGTGCCAGCGAGGGTCCGGCTGGTGAGCAGTTCTTC. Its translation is CASEGPAGEQFF.

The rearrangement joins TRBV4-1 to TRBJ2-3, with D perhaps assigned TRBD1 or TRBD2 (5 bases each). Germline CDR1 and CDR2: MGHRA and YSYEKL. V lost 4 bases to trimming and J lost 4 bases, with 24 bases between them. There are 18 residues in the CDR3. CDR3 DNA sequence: TGCGCCAGCAGCCCGGGCTTCCCGGGACCCCGGGCCGCAGATACGCAGTATTTT. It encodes CASSPGFPGPRAADTQYF.

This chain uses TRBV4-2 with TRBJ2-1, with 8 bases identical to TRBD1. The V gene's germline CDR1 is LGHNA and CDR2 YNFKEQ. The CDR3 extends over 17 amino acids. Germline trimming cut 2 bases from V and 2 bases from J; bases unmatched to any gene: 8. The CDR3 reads CASSQRTGGLPYNEQFF. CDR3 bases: TGTGCCAGCAGCCAACGAACAGGGGGGCTTCCCTACAATGAGCAGTTCTTC.

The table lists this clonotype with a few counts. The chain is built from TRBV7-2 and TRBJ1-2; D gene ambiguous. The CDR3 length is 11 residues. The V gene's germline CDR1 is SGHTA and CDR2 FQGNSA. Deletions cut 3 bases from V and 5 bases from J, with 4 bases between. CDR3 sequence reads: CASSFKYGYTF. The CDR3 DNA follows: TGTGCCAGCAGCTTCAAGTATGGCTACACCTTC.

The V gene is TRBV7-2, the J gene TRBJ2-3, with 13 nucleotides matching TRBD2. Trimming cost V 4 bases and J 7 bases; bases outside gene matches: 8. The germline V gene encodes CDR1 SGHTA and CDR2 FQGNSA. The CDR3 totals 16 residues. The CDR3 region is CASSSQLAGGRYTQYF. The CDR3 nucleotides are TGTGCCAGCAGCTCACAACTAGCGGGGGGGCGGTATACGCAGTATTTT.

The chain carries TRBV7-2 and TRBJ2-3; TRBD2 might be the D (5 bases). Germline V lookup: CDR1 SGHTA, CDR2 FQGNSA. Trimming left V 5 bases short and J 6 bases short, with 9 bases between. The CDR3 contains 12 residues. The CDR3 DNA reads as TGTGCCAGCAGCATGCCGGGGGATACGCAGTATTTT. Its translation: CASSMPGDTQYF.

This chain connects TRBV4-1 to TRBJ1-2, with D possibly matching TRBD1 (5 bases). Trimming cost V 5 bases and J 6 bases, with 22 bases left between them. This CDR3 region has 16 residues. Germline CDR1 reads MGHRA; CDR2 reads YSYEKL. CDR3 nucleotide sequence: TGCGCCAGCAGCGAGAATCGGGGCCTCTTGATCGATGGCTACACCTTC. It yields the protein CASSENRGLLIDGYTF.

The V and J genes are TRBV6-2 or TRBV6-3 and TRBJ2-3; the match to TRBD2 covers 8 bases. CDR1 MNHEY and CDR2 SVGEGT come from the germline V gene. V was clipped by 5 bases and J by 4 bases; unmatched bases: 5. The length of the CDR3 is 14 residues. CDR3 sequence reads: CASSPGGRSDTQYF. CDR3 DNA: TGTGCCAGCAGTCCGGGGGGGCGCTCAGATACGCAGTATTTT.

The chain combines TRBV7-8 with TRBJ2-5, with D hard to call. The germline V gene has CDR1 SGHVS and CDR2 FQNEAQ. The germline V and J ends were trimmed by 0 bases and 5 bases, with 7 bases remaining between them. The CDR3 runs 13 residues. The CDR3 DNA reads TGTGCCAGCAGCTTAGCATCGTTCGAGACCCAGTACTTC. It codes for CASSLASFETQYF.

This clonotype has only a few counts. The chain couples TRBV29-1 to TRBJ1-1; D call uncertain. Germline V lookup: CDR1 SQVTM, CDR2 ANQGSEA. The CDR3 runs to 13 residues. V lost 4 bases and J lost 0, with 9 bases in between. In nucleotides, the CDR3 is TGCAGCGTTGCGGGGATTATGAACACTGAAGCTTTCTTT. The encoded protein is CSVAGIMNTEAFF.

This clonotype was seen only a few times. CDR3 sequence reads: CASSLEGSNTEAFF. The CDR3 nucleotides are TGTGCCAGCAGCTTAGAGGGATCCAACACTGAAGCTTTCTTT. V is TRBV7-9 and J is TRBJ1-1, with D unclear. The germline V and J ends were trimmed by 1 base and 2 bases, with 8 bases remaining between them. The CDR3 length is 14 residues. Germline CDR1 reads SEHNR; CDR2 reads FQNEAQ (reference sequence).

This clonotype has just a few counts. This CDR3 is CASSSTTGTSSYEQYF. The CDR3 DNA follows: TGTGCCAGCAGTTCTACGACAGGGACGAGCTCCTACGAGCAGTACTTC. The chain joins TRBV12-3 or TRBV12-4 to TRBJ2-7; TRBD1 agrees at 7 bases. CDR3 size: 16 residues. Trimming cost V 4 bases and J 0 bases; bases outside gene matches: 9.

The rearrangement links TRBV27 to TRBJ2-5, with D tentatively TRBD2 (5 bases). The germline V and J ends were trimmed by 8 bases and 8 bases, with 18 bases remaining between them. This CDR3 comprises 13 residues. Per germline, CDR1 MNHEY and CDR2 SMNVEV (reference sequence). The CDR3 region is CASAGLTLETQYF. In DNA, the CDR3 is TGTGCCAGCGCGGGTCTTACTTTAGAAACCCAGTACTTC.

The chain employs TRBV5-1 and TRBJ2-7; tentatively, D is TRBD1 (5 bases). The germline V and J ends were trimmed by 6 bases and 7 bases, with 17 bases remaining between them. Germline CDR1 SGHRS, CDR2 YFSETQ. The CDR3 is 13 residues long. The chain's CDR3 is CASTDTSGSEQYF. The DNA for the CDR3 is TGCGCCAGCACCGATACCTCAGGGTCAGAGCAGTACTTC.

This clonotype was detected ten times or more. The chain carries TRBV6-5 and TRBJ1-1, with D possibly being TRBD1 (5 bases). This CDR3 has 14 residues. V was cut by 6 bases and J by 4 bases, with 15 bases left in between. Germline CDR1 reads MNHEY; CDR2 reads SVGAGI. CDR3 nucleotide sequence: TGTGCCAGCAGGCTAGGGTGGGGGACCACTGAAGCTTTCTTT. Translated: CASRLGWGTTEAFF.

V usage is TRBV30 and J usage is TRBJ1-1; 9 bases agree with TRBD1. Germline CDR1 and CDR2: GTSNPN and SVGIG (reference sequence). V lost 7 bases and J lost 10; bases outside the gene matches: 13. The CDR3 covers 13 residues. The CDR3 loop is CASTTNRGLIAFF. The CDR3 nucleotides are TGTGCCTCCACAACAAACAGGGGGCTGATAGCTTTCTTT. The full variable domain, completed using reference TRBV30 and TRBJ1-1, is SQTIHQWPATLVQPVGSPLSLECTVEGTSNPNLYWYRQAAGRGLQLLFYSVGIGQISSEVPQNLSASRPQDRQFILSSKKLLLSDSGFYLCASTTNRGLIAFFGQGTRLTVV.